The rows below give T cell receptor beta chains drawn from one sample of a study of blood T cell repertoires in COVID-19. Clones were sequenced by immunoSEQ multiplex PCR, and TCRdb holds only the in-frame ones, with some missing. The data contain 120,000 or so clones, around 88% of them singletons. The sample taken for sequencing was peripheral blood. The receptors were gathered from a woman aged 45 to 65 with active or convalescent COVID-19. Both conserved end residues are part of each CDR3. Each record gives: clone size, D gene, V gene, J gene, CDR3 protein, CDR3 DNA. The D gene is left open where the match is weak. Some rows have no size entry. The others give once, few or many, or a class for an expanded clone.

>once|NA|TRBV6-5|TRBJ2-6
CASTFQGAGANVLTF
TGTGCCAGCACGTTCCAGGGCGCTGGGGCCAACGTCCTGACTTTC
>once|NA|TRBV5-6|TRBJ1-6
CASSLRRTGDNSPLHF
TGTGCCAGCAGCTTGCGTAGAACAGGAGATAATTCACCCCTCCACTTT
>NA|NA|TRBV6-6|TRBJ2-5
CASSSRTPKGETQYF
TGTGCCAGCAGTTCCCGGACCCCAAAGGGGGAGACCCAGTACTTC
>NA|TRBD2|TRBV5-1|TRBJ2-5
CASSSGTSGGQETQYF
TGCGCCAGCAGCTCGGGGACTAGCGGAGGCCAAGAGACCCAGTACTTC
>NA|NA|TRBV18|TRBJ2-1
CASSRDTHNEQFF
TGTGCCAGCTCACGGGACACACACAATGAGCAGTTCTTC
>NA|TRBD2|TRBV4-2|TRBJ2-3
CASSHLTSGTDTQYF
TGTGCCAGCAGCCACCTGACTAGCGGCACAGATACGCAGTATTTT
>once|NA|TRBV2|TRBJ2-7
CASREGGDYEQYF
TGTGCCAGCCGAGAGGGGGGGGACTACGAGCAGTACTTC
>NA|NA|TRBV7-2|TRBJ1-1
CASSLVRENTEAFF
TGTGCCAGCAGCTTAGTTCGGGAGAACACTGAAGCTTTCTTT
>NA|TRBD1|TRBV30|TRBJ1-3
CAWNLGQSGNTIYF
TGTGCCTGGAACTTGGGACAGTCTGGAAACACCATATATTTT
>NA|NA|TRBV24-1|TRBJ2-2
CATSDYGVRGRGDGELFF
TGTGCCACCAGTGATTACGGAGTTCGAGGCAGGGGAGACGGGGAGCTGTTTTTT
>NA|NA|TRBV27|TRBJ1-1
CASRPPGNTEAFF
TGTGCCAGCAGGCCCCCAGGGAACACTGAAGCTTTCTTT
>NA|TRBD2|TRBV15|TRBJ2-3
CATRPPGLAGTDTQYF
TGTGCCACCAGACCTCCGGGACTAGCGGGCACAGATACGCAGTATTTT
>NA|TRBD1|TRBV10-3|TRBJ2-7
CAISEGGQGAFEQYF
TGTGCCATCAGTGAGGGAGGACAGGGGGCATTCGAGCAGTACTTC
>NA|NA|TRBV4-2|TRBJ1-3
CASSQAQGTNSGNTIYF
TGTGCCAGCAGCCAAGCACAGGGAACGAACTCTGGAAACACCATATATTTT
>NA|TRBD1|TRBV7-9|TRBJ1-2
CASTLTGAYGYTF
TGTGCCAGCACGCTAACAGGGGCCTATGGCTACACCTTC
>NA|TRBD1|TRBV5-6|TRBJ2-7
CASSFLPQGGSYEQYF
TGTGCCAGCAGCTTTCTTCCACAGGGGGGTTCCTACGAGCAGTACTTC
>once|TRBD2|TRBV6-2/TRBV6-3|TRBJ2-1
CASSYSGGSYNEQFF
TGTGCCAGCAGTTACTCAGGCGGGAGTTACAATGAGCAGTTCTTC
>NA|TRBD2|TRBV7-3|TRBJ2-1
CASSPEAGSPYRLFF
TGTGCCAGCAGCCCGGAAGCGGGATCTCCCTACAGGTTGTTCTTC
>NA|NA|TRBV13|TRBJ2-7
CASLIRGSSYEQYF
TGTGCCAGCCTAATCCGGGGGAGCTCCTACGAGCAGTACTTC
>NA|TRBD1|TRBV24-1|TRBJ2-2
CATSDPYRQGENTGELFF
TGTGCCACCAGTGATCCCTACCGACAGGGGGAGAACACCGGGGAGCTGTTTTTT
>NA|TRBD1|TRBV6-5|TRBJ2-7
CASIKLTGGYYEQYF
TGTGCCAGCATTAAACTTACAGGGGGGTACTACGAGCAGTACTTC
>NA|TRBD2|TRBV19|TRBJ2-1
CASRAVGRSGKITYNEQFF
TGTGCCAGTAGGGCCGTGGGCCGTAGCGGGAAGATCACCTACAATGAGCAGTTCTTC
>NA|TRBD2|TRBV19|TRBJ2-3
CASSIDGLAGIADTQYF
TGTGCCAGTAGTATAGATGGACTAGCGGGAATAGCAGATACGCAGTATTTT
>NA|TRBD2|TRBV5-6|TRBJ2-7
CASSSEAGGPYEQYF
TGTGCCAGCAGCTCCGAAGCGGGAGGGCCATACGAGCAGTACTTC
>NA|NA|TRBV15|TRBJ2-7
CATSREEGANEQYF
TGTGCCACCAGCAGAGAGGAGGGGGCAAACGAGCAGTACTTC
>few|TRBD1|TRBV28|TRBJ1-2
CASSFGTGRDYGYTF
TGTGCCAGCAGTTTTGGGACAGGGAGGGACTATGGCTACACCTTC
>once|NA|TRBV5-1|TRBJ1-4
CASSLSQLNEKLFF
TGCGCCAGCAGCTTATCACAGCTGAATGAAAAACTGTTTTTT
>NA|NA|TRBV30|TRBJ1-5
CAWGGGGNQPQHF
TGTGCCTGGGGGGGAGGGGGAAATCAGCCCCAGCATTTT
>NA|TRBD2|TRBV13|TRBJ2-7
CASRDSGRNEQYF
TGTGCCAGCAGAGATAGCGGGAGGAACGAGCAGTACTTC
>NA|TRBD1|TRBV7-2|TRBJ2-1
CASSLLGQGSYNEQFF
TGTGCCAGCAGCTTATTAGGACAGGGTTCCTACAATGAGCAGTTCTTC
>NA|TRBD1|TRBV6-6|TRBJ1-5
CASRRDRGRGQPQHF
TGTGCCAGCAGGCGAGACAGGGGGCGCGGGCAGCCCCAGCATTTT
>NA|TRBD1|TRBV25-1|TRBJ1-6
CATWDSRSNSPLHF
TGTGCCACCTGGGACAGCCGATCAAATTCACCCCTCCACTTT
>NA|TRBD2|TRBV2|TRBJ2-1
CASSGSGLAGISYNEQFF
TGTGCCAGCAGTGGATCGGGTCTAGCGGGAATCTCCTACAATGAGCAGTTCTTC
>NA|TRBD2|TRBV2|TRBJ2-1
CASSERGGAYNEQFF
TGTGCCAGCAGTGAACGCGGGGGGGCTTACAATGAGCAGTTCTTC
>NA|TRBD2|TRBV27|TRBJ2-7
CASSLSASGRIESEQYF
TGTGCCAGCAGTTTATCGGCTAGCGGGAGGATCGAGTCGGAGCAGTACTTC
>NA|TRBD2|TRBV19|TRBJ2-1
CASSLRSSGPHEQFF
TGTGCCAGTAGTTTGCGGTCTAGCGGCCCCCATGAGCAGTTCTTC
>NA|NA|TRBV21-1|TRBJ2-1
CASSKVGRHRNEQFF
TGTGCCAGCAGCAAAGTCGGTCGCCACCGAAATGAGCAGTTCTTC
>NA|NA|TRBV12-3/TRBV12-4|TRBJ1-3
CASSFWGGHTIYF
TGTGCCAGCAGTTTCTGGGGGGGACACACCATATATTTT
>NA|TRBD2|TRBV18|TRBJ2-5
CASSPTSSGLEETQYF
TGTGCCAGCTCACCAACGTCTAGCGGGCTGGAAGAGACCCAGTACTTC
>NA|NA|TRBV30|TRBJ1-2
CAWSDREHGYTF
TGTGCCTGGAGTGACAGGGAGCATGGCTACACCTTC
>NA|TRBD2|TRBV19|TRBJ2-1
CASSVRGAGGYNEQFF
TGTGCCAGTAGCGTTAGGGGAGCGGGAGGTTACAATGAGCAGTTCTTC
>NA|TRBD2|TRBV7-9|TRBJ2-3
CASSHGLAGDMNTQYF
TGTGCCAGCAGCCACGGACTAGCGGGAGATATGAATACGCAGTATTTT
>NA|TRBD2|TRBV19|TRBJ2-1
CASSIAWTSGNEQFF
TGTGCCAGTAGTATAGCTTGGACTAGCGGGAATGAGCAGTTCTTC
>NA|NA|TRBV11-2|TRBJ2-7
CASSLGTQTYEQYF
TGTGCCAGCAGCTTGGGGACTCAGACCTACGAGCAGTACTTC
>NA|TRBD2|TRBV19|TRBJ2-7
CASSIGRAGEQYF
TGTGCCAGTAGTATCGGGAGGGCCGGCGAGCAGTACTTC